The sequence of this T cell receptor (beta chain) was determined in a study of blood T cells in healthy people across ages. In germline, CDR1 is LGHNA, CDR2 YSLEER. V was clipped by 3 bases and J by 8 bases; unmatched bases: 11. The CDR3 loop spans 16 amino acids. Combining a sample-barcoded 5' primer with a J-beta primer mix, a second PCR ran for 7 to 11 cycles. One entry per CDR3 protein results from TCRdb running MiXCR on the 5' RACE reads. Seen here are roughly 700,000 distinct CDR3 sequences, around 48% observed once, and the top ten hold roughly 31%. There are a few counts of this clonotype. This clonotype was obtained from a woman aged 60-75 years in good health. The chain combines TRBV4-3 with TRBJ2-1; 9 positions agree with TRBD2. Sequencing was carried out using blood. The CDR3 here is CASSQTLAGPAYEQFF. The CDR3, as DNA: TGCGCCAGCAGCCAGACCCTAGCGGGGCCGGCCTATGAGCAGTTCTTC.